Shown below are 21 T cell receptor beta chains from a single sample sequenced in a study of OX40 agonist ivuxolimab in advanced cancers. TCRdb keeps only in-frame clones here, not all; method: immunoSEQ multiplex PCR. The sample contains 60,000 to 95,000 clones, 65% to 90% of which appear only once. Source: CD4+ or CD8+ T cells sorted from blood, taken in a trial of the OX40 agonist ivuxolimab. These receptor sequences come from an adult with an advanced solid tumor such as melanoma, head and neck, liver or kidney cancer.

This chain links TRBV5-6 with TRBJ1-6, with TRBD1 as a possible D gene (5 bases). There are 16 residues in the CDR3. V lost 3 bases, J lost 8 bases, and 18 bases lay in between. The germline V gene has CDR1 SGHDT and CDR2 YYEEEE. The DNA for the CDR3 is TGTGCCAGCAGCTCCAGGGTCGGGCTCTTAGATTCACCCCTCCACTTT. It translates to CASSSRVGLLDSPLHF.

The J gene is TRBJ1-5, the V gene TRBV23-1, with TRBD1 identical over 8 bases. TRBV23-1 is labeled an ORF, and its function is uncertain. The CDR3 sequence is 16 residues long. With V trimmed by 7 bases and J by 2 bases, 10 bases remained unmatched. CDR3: CASTQIPGQGNQPQHF. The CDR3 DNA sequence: TGCGCCAGCACCCAAATCCCGGGACAGGGCAATCAGCCCCAGCATTTT.

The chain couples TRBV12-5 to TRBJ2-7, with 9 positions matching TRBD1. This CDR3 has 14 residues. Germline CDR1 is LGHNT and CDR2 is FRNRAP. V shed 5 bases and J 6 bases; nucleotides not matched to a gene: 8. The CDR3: CASGHPGQGGEQYF. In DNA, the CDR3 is TGTGCTAGTGGTCATCCGGGACAGGGAGGCGAGCAGTACTTC.

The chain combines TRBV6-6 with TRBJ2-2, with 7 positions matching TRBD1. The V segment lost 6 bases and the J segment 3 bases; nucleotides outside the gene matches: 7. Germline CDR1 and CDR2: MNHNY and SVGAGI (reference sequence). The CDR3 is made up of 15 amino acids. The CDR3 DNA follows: TGTGCCAGCAGACCCGGGACAGCATACACCGGGGAGCTGTTTTTT. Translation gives CASRPGTAYTGELFF.

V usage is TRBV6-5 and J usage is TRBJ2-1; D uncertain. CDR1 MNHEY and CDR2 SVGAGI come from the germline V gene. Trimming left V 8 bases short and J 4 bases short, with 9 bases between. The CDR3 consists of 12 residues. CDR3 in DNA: TGTGCCAGCTCGGAAAGGTACAATGAGCAGTTCTTC. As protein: CASSERYNEQFF.

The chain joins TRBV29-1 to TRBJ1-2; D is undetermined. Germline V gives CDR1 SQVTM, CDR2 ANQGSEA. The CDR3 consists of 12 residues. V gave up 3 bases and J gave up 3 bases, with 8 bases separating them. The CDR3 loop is CSVEGRDYGYTF. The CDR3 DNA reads TGCAGCGTTGAGGGGAGGGACTATGGCTACACCTTC.

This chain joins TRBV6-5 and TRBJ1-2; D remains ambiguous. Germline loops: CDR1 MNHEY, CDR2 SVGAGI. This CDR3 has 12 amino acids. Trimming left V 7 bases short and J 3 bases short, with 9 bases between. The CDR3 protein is CASTSSYYGYTF. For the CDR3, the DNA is TGTGCCAGCACTTCCTCGTACTATGGCTACACCTTC.

This CDR3 is CASSPRYGEYNEQFF. In DNA form, the CDR3 reads TGTGCCAGCAGCCCCCGTTATGGGGAGTACAATGAGCAGTTCTTC. V gene TRBV5-4 combines with J gene TRBJ2-1; TRBD2 might be the D (5 bases). V shed 4 bases and J shed 4 bases, with 15 bases lying between them. Per the germline V gene, CDR1 is SGHNT and CDR2 is YYREEE (reference sequence). This CDR3 region has 15 residues.

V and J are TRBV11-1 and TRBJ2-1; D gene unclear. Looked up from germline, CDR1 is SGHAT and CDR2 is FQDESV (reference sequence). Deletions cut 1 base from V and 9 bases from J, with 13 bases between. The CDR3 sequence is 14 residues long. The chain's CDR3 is CASSLDPGISEQFF. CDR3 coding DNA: TGTGCCAGCAGCTTAGATCCGGGTATCAGTGAGCAGTTCTTC.

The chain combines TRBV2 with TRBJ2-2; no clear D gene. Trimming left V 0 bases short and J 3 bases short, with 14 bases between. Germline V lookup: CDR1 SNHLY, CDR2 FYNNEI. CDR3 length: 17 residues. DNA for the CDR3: TGTGCCAGCAGTGAAGCAGGCCTCCTCCAGGACACCGGGGAGCTGTTTTTT. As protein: CASSEAGLLQDTGELFF. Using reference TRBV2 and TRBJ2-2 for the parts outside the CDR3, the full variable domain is EPEVTQTPSHQVTQMGQEVILRCVPISNHLYFYWYRQILGQKVEFLVSFYNNEISEKSEIFDDQFSVERPDGSNFTLKIRSTKLEDSAMYFCASSEAGLLQDTGELFFGEGSRLTVL.

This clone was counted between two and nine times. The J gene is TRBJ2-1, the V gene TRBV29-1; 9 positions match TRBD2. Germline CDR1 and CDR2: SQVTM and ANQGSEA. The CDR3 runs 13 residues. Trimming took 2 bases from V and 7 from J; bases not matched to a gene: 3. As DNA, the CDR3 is TGCAGCGTTGAAAGCGGGGGGCGAAATGAGCAGTTCTTC. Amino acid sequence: CSVESGGRNEQFF.

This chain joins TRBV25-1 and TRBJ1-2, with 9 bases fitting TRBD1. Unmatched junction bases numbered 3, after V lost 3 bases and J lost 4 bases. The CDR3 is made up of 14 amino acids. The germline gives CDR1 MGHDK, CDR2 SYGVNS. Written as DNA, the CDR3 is TGTGCCAGCAGTGACCGGGACAGGGCCTATGGCTACACCTTC. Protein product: CASSDRDRAYGYTF.

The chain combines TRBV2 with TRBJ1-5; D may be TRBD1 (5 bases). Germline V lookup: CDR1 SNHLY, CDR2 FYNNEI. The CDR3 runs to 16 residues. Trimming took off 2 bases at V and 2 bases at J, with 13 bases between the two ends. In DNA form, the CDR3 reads TGTGCCAGCAGTGAATACGCGTCCAGGGGCAATCAGCCCCAGCATTTT. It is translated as CASSEYASRGNQPQHF.

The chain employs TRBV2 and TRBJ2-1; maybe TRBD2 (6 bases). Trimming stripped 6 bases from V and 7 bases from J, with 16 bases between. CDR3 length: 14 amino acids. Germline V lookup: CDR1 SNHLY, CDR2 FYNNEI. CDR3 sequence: CASRPREVGNEQFF. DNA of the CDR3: TGTGCCAGCAGACCCAGGGAGGTGGGGAATGAGCAGTTCTTC.

In DNA, the CDR3 is TGTGCCAGCAGCTTGGGTAATCGAGAAGATACGCAGTATTTT. Translating it yields CASSLGNREDTQYF. The V and J genes are TRBV7-3 and TRBJ2-3; D gene unclear. The CDR3 has 14 residues. The germline V and J ends were trimmed by 3 bases and 5 bases, with 12 bases remaining between them. Germline V gene lookup returns CDR1 SGHTA and CDR2 FQGTGA.

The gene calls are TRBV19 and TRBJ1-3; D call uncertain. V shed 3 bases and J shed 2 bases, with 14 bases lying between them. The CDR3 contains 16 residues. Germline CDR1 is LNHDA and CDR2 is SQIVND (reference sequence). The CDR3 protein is CASSMWQQIPGNTIYF. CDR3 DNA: TGTGCCAGTAGTATGTGGCAGCAGATACCTGGAAACACCATATATTTT.

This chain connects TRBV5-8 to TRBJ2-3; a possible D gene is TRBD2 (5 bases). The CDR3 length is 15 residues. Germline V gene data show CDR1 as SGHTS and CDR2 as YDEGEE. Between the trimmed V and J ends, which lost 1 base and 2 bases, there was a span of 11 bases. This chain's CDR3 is CASSLFYGVTDTQYF. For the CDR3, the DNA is TGTGCCAGCAGCTTGTTTTACGGGGTCACAGATACGCAGTATTTT.

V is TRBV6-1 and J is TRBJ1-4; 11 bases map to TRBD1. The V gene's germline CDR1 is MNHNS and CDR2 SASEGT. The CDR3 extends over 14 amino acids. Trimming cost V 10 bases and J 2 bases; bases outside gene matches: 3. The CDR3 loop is CAIGQGATNEKLFF. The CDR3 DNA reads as TGTGCCATCGGACAGGGGGCTACTAATGAAAAACTGTTTTTT.

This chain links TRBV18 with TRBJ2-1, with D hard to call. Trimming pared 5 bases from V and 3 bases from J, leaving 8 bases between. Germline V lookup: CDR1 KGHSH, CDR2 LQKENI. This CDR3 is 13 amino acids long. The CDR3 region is CASSFGSYNEQFF. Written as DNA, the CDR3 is TGTGCCAGCTCATTCGGCAGCTACAATGAGCAGTTCTTC. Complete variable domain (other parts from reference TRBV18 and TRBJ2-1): NAGVMQNPRHLVRRRGQEARLRCSPMKGHSHVYWYRQLPEEGLKFMVYLQKENIIDESGMPKERFSAEFPKEGPSILRIQQVVRGDSAAYFCASSFGSYNEQFFGPGTRLTVL.

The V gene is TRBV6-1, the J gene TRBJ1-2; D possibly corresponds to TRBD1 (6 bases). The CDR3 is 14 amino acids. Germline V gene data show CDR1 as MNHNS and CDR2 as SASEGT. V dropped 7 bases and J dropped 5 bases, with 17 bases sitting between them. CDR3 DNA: TGTGCCAGCAAAAGACAGGCCTTCACGTATGGCTACACCTTC. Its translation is CASKRQAFTYGYTF.

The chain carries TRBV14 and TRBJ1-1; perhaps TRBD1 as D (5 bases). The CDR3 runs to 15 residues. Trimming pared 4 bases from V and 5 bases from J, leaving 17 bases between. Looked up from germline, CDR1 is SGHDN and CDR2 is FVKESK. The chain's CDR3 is CASSPRDARVTEAFF. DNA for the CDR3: TGTGCCAGCAGCCCTAGGGACGCCCGTGTTACTGAAGCTTTCTTT.